These 27 T cell receptor beta chains were sequenced from one sample in a study of blood T cell repertoires in COVID-19. Some clones are missing from TCRdb's copy, which holds only in-frame ones; the method was immunoSEQ multiplex PCR. Here the sample spans 300,000 to 400,000 clones, 80% to 90% being singletons. The specimen sequenced was PBMCs or T cells enriched from blood (not recorded which). The receptors were sampled from a woman aged 40 to 55 with acute COVID-19.

This chain connects TRBV3-1 (or the pseudogene TRBV3-2) to TRBJ2-1, with TRBD2 matching 14 bases. Germline-derived CDR1 and CDR2 are LGHDT and YNNKEL (reference sequence). This CDR3 has 16 residues. V dropped 4 bases and J dropped 9; count of bases not matched to a gene: 8. The CDR3 sequence is CASSPGTSGRLGEQFF. The DNA of the CDR3 is TGTGCCAGCAGCCCGGGGACTAGCGGGAGATTAGGTGAGCAGTTCTTC.

The chain joins TRBV5-1 to TRBJ2-3, with 8 bases that match TRBD2. The CDR3 length is 15 residues. The V gene's germline CDR1 is SGHRS and CDR2 YFSETQ. V trimming: 2 bases; J trimming: 1 base; junction bases outside the gene matches: 3. Here the CDR3 DNA reads TGCGCCAGCAGCTTCACTAGCGGCCGCACAGATACGCAGTATTTT. Translating gives CASSFTSGRTDTQYF.

V and J are TRBV18 and TRBJ1-2; no clear D. The CDR3 covers 15 residues. V was trimmed by 3 bases and J by 6 bases, leaving 17 bases between them. The germline V gene encodes CDR1 KGHSH and CDR2 LQKENI. The CDR3: CASSPNVQDQDGYTF. Written as DNA, the CDR3 is TGTGCCAGCTCACCGAACGTTCAGGATCAGGATGGCTACACCTTC.

This chain connects TRBV6-1 to TRBJ1-6; D is uncertain. Germline values: CDR1 MNHNS, CDR2 SASEGT. The CDR3 is 16 residues long. V lost 2 bases, J lost 5 bases, and 13 bases lay in between. CDR3 DNA sequence: TGTGCCAGCAGTGAATTGGAGGTTATGAATAATTCACCCCTCCACTTT. Protein sequence: CASSELEVMNNSPLHF.

As for this clone: This same CDR3 is encoded by further DNA sequences in the sample. V is TRBV18 and J is TRBJ2-7, with a possible D match to TRBD1 (6 bases). Germline values: CDR1 KGHSH, CDR2 LQKENI. The CDR3 has 14 residues. Deletions cut 2 bases from V and 0 bases from J, with 8 bases between. The CDR3 nucleotides read TGTGCCAGCTCACCAACAGGGAGCTCCTACGAGCAGTACTTC. Translated, it gives CASSPTGSSYEQYF.

This clone was counted only a few times. The rearrangement joins TRBV5-1 to TRBJ1-1; a weak D match, TRBD1 (5 bases). In germline, CDR1 is SGHRS, CDR2 YFSETQ. The germline V and J ends were trimmed by 4 bases and 4 bases, with 23 bases remaining between them. This CDR3 is built from 17 residues. The chain's CDR3 is CASSLDIALLGGTEAFF. The CDR3 bases are TGCGCCAGCAGCCTGGACATTGCTTTATTGGGGGGCACTGAAGCTTTCTTT.

This chain links TRBV19 with TRBJ1-3, with D possibly TRBD1 on 5 matching bases. V lost 7 bases and J lost 0, with 19 bases in between. The CDR3 has 17 amino acids. Germline values: CDR1 LNHDA, CDR2 SQIVND (reference sequence). DNA for the CDR3: TGTGCCAGTACGGCCGCGGGACGACGAGGCTCTGGAAACACCATATATTTT. Encoded protein: CASTAAGRRGSGNTIYF. Complete variable domain (other parts from reference TRBV19 and TRBJ1-3): DGGITQSPKYLFRKEGQNVTLSCEQNLNHDAMYWYRQDPGQGLRLIYYSQIVNDFQKGDIAEGYSVSREKKESFPLTVTSAQKNPTAFYLCASTAAGRRGSGNTIYFGEGSWLTVV.

This chain links TRBV18 with TRBJ1-1; a weak D match, TRBD1 (5 bases). The germline CDR1 and CDR2 sequences are KGHSH and LQKENI. The CDR3 spans 15 residues. With 4 bases removed from V and 4 bases from J, the gap between germline ends came to 16 bases. CDR3 loop: CASSLGAGSFTEAFF. The CDR3 DNA follows: TGTGCCAGCTCACTAGGGGCAGGGTCCTTCACTGAAGCTTTCTTT.

This clone showed up just once. V usage is TRBV28 and J usage is TRBJ2-3; 10 bases agree with TRBD2. Germline CDR1 MDHEN, CDR2 SYDVKM. This CDR3 has 15 residues. The V segment lost 5 bases and the J segment 5 bases; nucleotides outside the gene matches: 7. The CDR3 reads CASSPGLAVVDTQYF. CDR3 coding DNA: TGTGCCAGCAGTCCCGGACTAGCGGTGGTAGATACGCAGTATTTT.

This clone was found once. DNA of the CDR3: TGTGCCAGCAGTTTAGAGGGGGCGGGTGGCTACACCTTC. Amino acids: CASSLEGAGGYTF. V and J are TRBV28 and TRBJ1-2, with 7 bases matching TRBD1. Germline CDR1 reads MDHEN; CDR2 reads SYDVKM. This CDR3 is 13 amino acids long. J lost 7 bases, V lost 2 bases, and 4 bases had no gene match.

This chain's CDR3 is CASSLGQGNSPLHF. In DNA form, the CDR3 reads TGTGCCAGCTCACTGGGACAGGGGAATTCACCCCTCCACTTT. The gene calls are TRBV18 and TRBJ1-6, with TRBD1 identical over 10 bases. The CDR3 extends over 14 amino acids. J was trimmed by 7 bases and V by 4 bases; bases with no gene match: 1. Per germline, CDR1 KGHSH and CDR2 LQKENI.

The V call is TRBV25-1, the J call TRBJ2-3; D may be TRBD1 (6 bases). Germline V lookup: CDR1 MGHDK, CDR2 SYGVNS. V lost 6 bases to trimming and J lost 0 bases, with 19 bases between them. CDR3 length equals 17 residues. The CDR3 loop is CASSRLGYGQSTDTQYF. CDR3 nucleotide sequence: TGTGCCAGCAGCCGTTTAGGGTACGGACAGAGCACAGATACGCAGTATTTT.

The chain combines TRBV19 with TRBJ2-7; TRBD1 matches at 9 bases. V trimming: 5 bases; J trimming: 5 bases; junction bases outside the gene matches: 7. The CDR3 totals 14 residues. Germline CDR1 reads LNHDA; CDR2 reads SQIVND (reference sequence). For the CDR3, the DNA is TGTGCCAGTAGTCCCCCACGGGACAGGGACGAGCAGTACTTC. Amino acid sequence: CASSPPRDRDEQYF.

The chain combines TRBV28 with TRBJ2-7, with TRBD1 matching over 7 bases. Germline CDR1 MDHEN, CDR2 SYDVKM. The CDR3 contains 12 residues. The junction had 10 bases not matched to a gene; V was cut back by 10 bases and J by 7 bases. The CDR3 protein is CATDREKREQYF. In nucleotides, the CDR3 is TGTGCCACCGACAGGGAGAAAAGGGAGCAGTACTTC.

DNA of the CDR3: TGTGCCAGCAGCCAAGAGGGACAGGGCTGGGATGGCTACACCTTC. Its protein product is CASSQEGQGWDGYTF. The rearrangement links TRBV4-2 to TRBJ1-2, with 9 bases that match TRBD1. The germline gives CDR1 LGHNA, CDR2 YNFKEQ. Trimming at V came to 0 bases and at J to 6 bases, leaving 5 bases not matched to a gene. The CDR3 has 15 residues.

V is TRBV12-3 or TRBV12-4 and J is TRBJ1-5; possibly TRBD1 for D (6 bases). This CDR3 contains 13 residues. Trimming pared 5 bases from V and 4 bases from J, leaving 9 bases between. The CDR3 here is CASSQGWNQPQHF. Written as DNA, the CDR3 is TGTGCCAGCAGTCAGGGGTGGAATCAGCCCCAGCATTTT.

The gene calls are TRBV7-2 and TRBJ2-3; possible D gene TRBD2, 5 bases. V was pared by 3 bases and J by 0 bases, with 7 bases between. The germline V gene encodes CDR1 SGHTA and CDR2 FQGNSA. The CDR3 contains 14 residues. The CDR3 DNA reads as TGTGCCAGCAGCTTTGGACTCAGCACAGATACGCAGTATTTT. Amino acids: CASSFGLSTDTQYF.

The rearrangement joins TRBV27 to TRBJ1-5; possible D gene TRBD1, 5 bases. V lost 6 bases and J lost 7, with 25 bases in between. Germline V gene sequence: CDR1 MNHEY, CDR2 SMNVEV (reference sequence). The CDR3 runs to 17 residues. CDR3 in DNA: TGTGCCAGCAGCCCGACCTCGGGGGGAGGTTCGGGGCAGCCCCAGCATTTT. It specifies CASSPTSGGGSGQPQHF.

V and J are TRBV6-1 and TRBJ1-5, with D maybe TRBD1 (6 bases). This CDR3 comprises 17 residues. CDR1 is MNHNS, CDR2 SASEGT, per germline. V was clipped by 1 base and J by 3 bases, with 16 bases between them. The CDR3 reads CASSEVRARGYNQPQHF. The DNA of the CDR3 is TGTGCCAGCAGTGAAGTAAGGGCCAGGGGATACAATCAGCCCCAGCATTTT.

This clone was recorded once. The CDR3 DNA follows: TGTGCCAGCAGCCAACAGGGGACTAATGAAAAACTGTTTTTT. Its protein is CASSQQGTNEKLFF. This chain connects TRBV28 to TRBJ1-4, with 7 bases aligning to TRBD1. There are 14 residues in the CDR3. CDR1 is MDHEN, CDR2 SYDVKM, per germline. The V gene end was trimmed by 6 bases and the J gene end by 2 bases; junction bases not matched to a gene: 3.

The gene calls are TRBV25-1 and TRBJ1-3; D remains unclear. In germline, CDR1 is MGHDK, CDR2 SYGVNS. Trimming removed 0 bases from V and 0 bases from J, with 3 bases in between. The CDR3 runs to 14 residues. In nucleotides, the CDR3 is TGTGCCAGCAGTGAATATTACTCTGGAAACACCATATATTTT. This encodes CASSEYYSGNTIYF.

A single count supports this clone. Written as DNA, the CDR3 is TGTGCCAGTAGTACCGGACAGGGAGGTTGGGGTGGCTACACCTTC. Residues: CASSTGQGGWGGYTF. The rearrangement joins TRBV19 to TRBJ1-2, with 8 nucleotides matching TRBD1. This CDR3 is 15 amino acids long. With 4 bases clipped from V and 7 bases from J, the junction kept 11 bases outside the gene matches. The germline CDR1 and CDR2 sequences are LNHDA and SQIVND (reference sequence).

This clone showed up just once. DNA for the CDR3: TGTGCCAGCAGTTTATTAGCGGGGGAGATACGATACAATGAGCAGTTCTTC. It encodes CASSLLAGEIRYNEQFF. This chain joins TRBV27 and TRBJ2-1; 9 bases are a match to TRBD2. The junction had 8 bases not matched to a gene; V was cut back by 1 base and J by 4 bases. In germline, CDR1 is MNHEY, CDR2 SMNVEV (reference sequence). The CDR3 loop spans 17 amino acids.

J is TRBJ2-7 and V is TRBV5-4; 9 nucleotides agree with TRBD2. CDR3 size: 18 residues. Per the germline V gene, CDR1 is SGHNT and CDR2 is YYREEE (reference sequence). V was clipped by 2 bases and J by 3 bases; unmatched bases: 15. CDR3 nucleotides: TGTGCCAGCAGCTTACCCTCGGGAGGAGCGGGAGGCGTCTACGAGCAGTACTTC. The encoded protein is CASSLPSGGAGGVYEQYF.

The rearrangement uses TRBV21-1 and TRBJ2-1; the table's D call of TRBD2 was not tested on the DNA. TRBV21-1 is flagged as a pseudogene. The CDR3 sequence is 19 residues long. CDR3: CASSKVKREWEVSYNEQFF. For the CDR3, the DNA is TGTGCCAGCAGCAAAGTTAAGCGGGAGTGGGAGGTCTCCTACAATGAGCAGTTCTTC.

V and J are TRBV7-9 and TRBJ1-1; a possible D gene is TRBD1 (6 bases). V was cut by 0 bases and J by 1 base, with 15 bases left in between. The CDR3 has 17 amino acids. Germline CDR1 and CDR2: SEHNR and FQNEAQ (reference sequence). CDR3 sequence: CASSLARGGRGNTEAFF. The CDR3 region has the DNA TGTGCCAGCAGCTTAGCGCGCGGGGGGCGAGGGAACACTGAAGCTTTCTTT.

The chain recombines TRBV19 with TRBJ1-2; weak D call: TRBD1 (5 bases). Germline V gives CDR1 LNHDA, CDR2 SQIVND (reference sequence). Trimming left V 4 bases short and J 4 bases short, with 16 bases between. This CDR3 is built from 15 residues. This CDR3 is CASSTKTVDFYGYTF. DNA of the CDR3: TGTGCCAGTAGTACCAAGACAGTCGACTTCTATGGCTACACCTTC.